The source of this T cell receptor (beta chain) is a study of blood T cell repertoires in COVID-19 (TCRdb year 2020). The study in broad terms: Collaborator samples came from the United States, Italy and Spain and covered acute and convalescent phases of COVID-19. The material from the prospective study consisted of cDNA or gDNA derived from T cells, B-cell-depleted T cells, or PBMCs. Deeply sampled blood TCRbeta repertoires from subjects exposed to, actively infected with, or recovered from COVID-19 were included in the dataset. The repertoires were released in a freely available public database meant as a resource for research on the immune response to SARS-CoV-2. Samples came from the ongoing ImmuneRACE study (first 160 participants) plus 1,254 subjects from 6 global collaborators. Nearly every sample came with metadata listing a de-identified subject ID, COVID-19 status, age in years and sex. HLA class I and class II types, where available, came from metadata supplied by the sample provider rather than from assay-based typing.

TCRbeta CDR3 regions were amplified from genomic DNA using the immunoSEQ Assay, a bias-controlled multiplex PCR. Turning to the authors' computational methods: Within the assay, amplification of reference gene primers was used to estimate how many nucleated cells each sample contained. To quantify the absolute abundance of each unique TCRbeta CDR3 rearrangement, sequence reads were collapsed and filtered. For each sample, productive Simpson clonality was calculated by taking the square root of Simpson's diversity index across productive rearrangements. In TCRdb, the immuneACCESS table is reduced to in-frame sequences with V and J assigned. These tables do not hold every clone; where another copy was compared, an unresolved V gene accounts for under half, and the others remain unexplained. That table gives V, J and clone size, and the DNA gave D and trimming. Counted in this sample were more than 90,000 clones; around 83% of them appeared once. Jointly, the top ten make up approximately 1.5% of the sample.

Whole blood was collected in K2EDTA tubes by collaborating institutions according to the institutions' own protocols. For TCRbeta analysis, collaborator samples were shipped as frozen whole blood, as isolated PBMCs, or as DNA extracted from either sample type. Comment on this clone: What this receptor recognizes is not known. Per-base qualities were not stored, and no clone one base away is much larger.

The CDR3 starts with the cysteine, ends with the phenylalanine, and has 13 residues. The entry retains the CDR3 DNA only, 39 bases that are in frame from base 1. CDR1 and CDR2 (SGHRS, YFSETQ) derive from the germline V gene. V is pared back by 4 bases and J by 2 bases, with 10 bases lying between the germline termini. General findings and caveats noted by the study authors: The amount of clinical and demographic metadata varied by source and participant and was provided uncurated.

In this chain, TRBV5-1 is recombined with TRBJ2-7, with the D call perhaps TRBD1 or TRBD2, as 5 bases match in each case. This TCR derives from a man in his forties with acute or convalescent COVID-19. The specimen sequenced was peripheral blood. The CDR3 protein sequence reads: CASSLGRAYEQYF. The nucleotide sequence reads TGCGCCAGCAGCCTGGGACGGGCCTACGAGCAGTACTTC.